This T cell receptor beta chain was retrieved from a study of blood T cell repertoires in COVID-19. V lost 1 base and J lost 0; bases outside the gene matches: 7. The germline gives CDR1 SEHNR, CDR2 FQNEAQ (reference sequence). This CDR3 region has 18 residues. Assay used: immunoSEQ multiplex PCR; TCRdb lists only in-frame clones, some missing. The sample has some 340,000 clones; roughly nine tenths are singletons. The count of this clone is one. The TCR was taken from a woman in her thirties who had been exposed to COVID-19. Sequencing input: PBMCs or T cells enriched from blood (not recorded which). The V and J genes are TRBV7-9 and TRBJ1-5; 9 bases match TRBD1. The CDR3 reads CASSLVRDRVYSNQPQHF. In nucleotides, the CDR3 is TGTGCCAGCAGCTTAGTGAGGGACAGGGTCTATAGCAATCAGCCCCAGCATTTT.